A single sample is the source of the 2 T cell receptor beta chains below, sequenced in a study of human T cells and chemical hapten exposure. TCRdb passed the RACE reads through MiXCR, listing each CDR3 protein once. Of around 74,000 distinct CDR3 sequences detected, 25% to 40% appear once; the ten largest clones hold about 10%. Specified time point: patch test 1, 2 weeks after DPC sensitization. Described treatment: therapeutic diphenylcyclopropenone sensitization with weekly scalp DPC. This specimen was whole blood, taken in connection with sensitization to the hapten diphenylcyclopropenone (DPC). The receptors originated from a man in his forties with alopecia areata. Some clones in this sample may be carry-over from other donors' samples.

This chain joins TRBV3-1 and TRBJ2-7, with 9 bases fitting TRBD1. Germline CDR1 LGHDT, CDR2 YNNKEL (reference sequence). This CDR3 contains 13 residues. Germline trimming cut 5 bases from V and 4 bases from J; bases unmatched to any gene: 3. CDR3 DNA: TGTGCCAGCAGCGGCGGACAGGGGTACGAGCAGTACTTC. Translation: CASSGGQGYEQYF.

The chain combines TRBV16 with TRBJ1-1; D unresolved. Germline V lookup: CDR1 KGHSY, CDR2 FQNENV. The CDR3 length is 13 residues. Trimming cost V 1 base and J 3 bases, with 6 bases left between them. Here the CDR3 reads CASSQYTYTEAFF. The CDR3 coding sequence is TGTGCCAGCAGCCAATACACCTACACTGAAGCTTTCTTT.